Shown below are 14 T cell receptor beta chains from a single sample sequenced in a study of CD8+CD57+ T cells in acquired aplastic anemia (dated by TCRdb to the late 2010s). Sequencing instrument: Illumina HiSeq 2000. TCR beta VDJ combination and CDR3 sequence profiling used genomic DNA as the template. Through fastp at Q25 and MiXCR, TCRdb rebuilt clones from the public reads, retaining in-frame beta chains. A single entry per CDR3 protein holds the most common genes and DNA from its merged rows. The sample profile shows more than 200,000 distinct CDR3 sequences; under 55% of them were found once. Of the sample, just under 20% is held by the ten largest clones. Patients chosen for sequencing had shown expansion of CD8+CD57+ cells by flow cytometry. Sequencing was performed on sorted CD4+, CD8+, or CD8+CD57+ T cells (not recorded which) from PBMCs. Receptors originate from a human donor with aplastic anemia.

The CDR3 loop reads CASSPVGSNTEAFF. CDR3 bases: TGTGCCAGCAGCCCAGTGGGGTCGAACACTGAAGCTTTCTTT. This chain links TRBV7-2 with TRBJ1-1; D not resolved. This CDR3 spans 14 amino acids. Germline V lookup: CDR1 SGHTA, CDR2 FQGNSA. V was clipped by 5 bases and J by 1 base, with 11 bases between them.

Concerning this clonotype itself: A much larger clone lies one base from this, so it may be a read error. The gene calls are TRBV19 and TRBJ2-7, with 7 positions matching TRBD1. Trimming took 5 bases from V and 2 from J; bases not matched to a gene: 6. Germline CDR1 is LNHDA and CDR2 is SQIVND (reference sequence). The CDR3 consists of 14 residues. CDR3: CASSLSGTAYEQYF. The CDR3 DNA reads as TGTGCCAGTAGTCTCTCCGGGACAGCCTACGAGCAGTACTTC.

This clonotype was seen once. CDR3 protein: CATSTLAGGIIVYEQYF. The CDR3 DNA reads TGTGCCACCAGCACCCTAGCGGGGGGGATAATCGTTTACGAGCAGTACTTC. V and J are TRBV15 and TRBJ2-7, with 12 bases that match TRBD2. The CDR3 runs 17 residues. CDR1 and CDR2 from the germline V gene are LNHNV and YYDKDF (reference sequence). Losses at the gene ends were 4 bases for V and 4 bases for J; bases not matched to a gene: 11.

V usage is TRBV10-3 and J usage is TRBJ1-6; D is possibly TRBD1 (5 bases). V was pared by 6 bases and J by 7 bases, with 16 bases between. Germline V gene data show CDR1 as ENHRY and CDR2 as SYGVKD. The CDR3 length is 15 residues. The CDR3 loop is CAISGTASWNSPLHF. The CDR3 bases are TGTGCCATCAGCGGGACGGCATCATGGAATTCACCCCTCCACTTT.

The genes are TRBV5-1 and TRBJ2-2; D tentatively fits TRBD1 or TRBD2 (5 bases each). The germline gives CDR1 SGHRS, CDR2 YFSETQ. The V and J ends lost 0 bases and 4 bases respectively, with 10 bases between them. The CDR3 runs 15 residues. The DNA for the CDR3 is TGCGCCAGCAGCTTGGATGCGAGGGGCACCGGGGAGCTGTTTTTT. It codes for CASSLDARGTGELFF.

With respect to this clonotype: The junction does not match germline at one end; this may be a read error. V is TRBV12-3 or TRBV12-4 and J is TRBJ1-4, with 8 positions matching TRBD1. CDR3 length equals 14 residues. CDR3 bases: TGTGCCAGCAGTCAACAGGGGGGGTTTCAAAAACTGCTTTTT. It is translated as CASSQQGGFQKLLF.

This clonotype was seen only a few times. Given a much more abundant clone one base away, this may be a read error. This rearrangement joins TRBV7-9 to TRBJ1-6, with D tentatively TRBD1 (5 bases). Per the germline V gene, CDR1 is SEHNR and CDR2 is FQNEAQ (reference sequence). The CDR3 contains 17 residues. This chain's CDR3 is CAGSPPADGRVNSPLHF. For the CDR3, the DNA is TGTGCCGGCAGCCCCCCAGCGGATGGCAGGGTGAATTCACCCCTCCACTTT.

Here the CDR3 DNA reads TGCAGTGCAAACCTGCGAGAGACCCAGTACTTC. It specifies CSANLRETQYF. The rearrangement uses TRBV20-1 and TRBJ2-5; D not resolved. CDR3 length: 11 amino acids. Deletions cut 6 bases from V and 4 bases from J, with 9 bases between. The germline V gene encodes CDR1 DFQATT and CDR2 SNEGSKA (reference sequence).

In the case of this clonotype: Given a much more abundant clone one base away, this may be a read error. The CDR3 protein is CACTRLAGGYNEQFF. The CDR3, as DNA: TGTGCCTGCACCCGCCTAGCGGGGGGCTACAATGAGCAGTTCTTC. The chain carries TRBV6-5 and TRBJ2-1; 11 nucleotides line up with TRBD2. The CDR3 is made up of 15 amino acids. Germline trimming cut 11 bases from V and 3 bases from J; bases unmatched to any gene: 9. CDR1 and CDR2 from the germline V gene are MNHEY and SVGAGI.

This clonotype was observed once. A much larger clone sits a single nucleotide away, making a read error possible. Since no conserved phenylalanine or tryptophan closes the CDR3, a read error is the likely cause. The V call is TRBV5-1, the J call TRBJ1-4; possible D gene TRBD1, 5 bases. This CDR3 is 14 amino acids long. The V and J ends lost 4 bases and 2 bases respectively, with 9 bases between them. Looked up from germline, CDR1 is SGHRS and CDR2 is YFSETQ. This CDR3 reads CASSRDGTNEKLFL. Here the CDR3 DNA reads TGCGCCAGCAGCCGGGACGGTACTAATGAAAAACTGTTTCTT.

The table lists this clonotype with many counts. A read error may account for a junction end that differs from germline. V usage is TRBV7-9 and J usage is TRBJ2-2; D gene ambiguous. Germline V lookup: CDR1 SEHNR, CDR2 FQNEAQ (reference sequence). The CDR3 consists of 13 residues. DNA of the CDR3: TGTGCCAGCAGCTTATTGAACGCCGGGGAGCTGTTTTTT. Amino acids: CASSLLNAGELFF.

This chain connects TRBV24-1 to TRBJ1-5; D is unclear. Trimming left V 5 bases short and J 9 bases short, with 22 bases between. Germline V gene data show CDR1 as KGHDR and CDR2 as SFDVKD. The CDR3 is 16 residues long. The CDR3 nucleotides read TGTGCCACCAGTGGCCGAGTGACTGGGTCGTTTGCGCCCCAGCATTTT. The encoded protein is CATSGRVTGSFAPQHF.

The chain joins TRBV6-6 to TRBJ1-1, with D possibly being TRBD1 (6 bases). CDR3 length: 15 residues. V was trimmed by 5 bases and J by 0 bases, leaving 13 bases between them. CDR1 MNHNY and CDR2 SVGAGI come from the germline V gene (reference sequence). The CDR3 nucleotides are TGTGCCAGCAGTAGGGGGGGGGGAATGAACACTGAAGCTTTCTTT. It specifies CASSRGGGMNTEAFF.

CDR3 nucleotides: TGTGCCCGTATAGCGGGGCCCCCCGATGCGGAGACCCAGTACTTC. Translating it yields CARIAGPPDAETQYF. This chain links TRBV30 with TRBJ2-5; TRBD2 matches at 8 bases. The CDR3 runs to 15 residues. Trimming took 8 bases from V and 5 from J; bases not matched to a gene: 16. Germline V gene data show CDR1 as GTSNPN and CDR2 as SVGIG (reference sequence).